The 11 T cell receptor beta chains given below trace back to one sample, sequenced in a study of blood T cell repertoires in COVID-19. Sequencing used immunoSEQ multiplex PCR; TCRdb keeps in-frame clones, though not all of them. Among some 180,000 clones listed, roughly 82% were seen once. Input material: peripheral blood. These receptors came from a woman aged 60-70 years with COVID-19, enrolled during active disease.

This clone was seen only a few times. The rearrangement joins TRBV6-5 to TRBJ1-6; D is unclear. Germline loops: CDR1 MNHEY, CDR2 SVGAGI. There are 14 residues in the CDR3. Deletions cut 10 bases from V and 0 bases from J, with 10 bases between. CDR3 DNA: TGTGCCACCCGTAAGAGCTCCTATAATTCACCCCTCCACTTT. This codes for CATRKSSYNSPLHF.

The chain is built from TRBV3-1 (or the pseudogene TRBV3-2) and TRBJ2-7, with a possible D match to TRBD1 (6 bases). V was cut by 4 bases and J by 0 bases, with 10 bases left in between. This CDR3 comprises 14 residues. CDR1 is LGHDT and CDR2 is YNNKEL in the germline V gene (reference sequence). CDR3 nucleotides: TGTGCCAGCAGCCCAACAGGGAGCTCCTACGAGCAGTACTTC. Protein sequence: CASSPTGSSYEQYF.

The chain joins TRBV7-9 to TRBJ2-5; D gene ambiguous. The CDR3 runs 11 residues. Between the trimmed V and J ends, which lost 4 bases and 7 bases, there was a span of 7 bases. CDR1 and CDR2 (germline): SEHNR, FQNEAQ (reference sequence). CDR3 amino acids: CASSSSGTQYF. The DNA of the CDR3 is TGTGCCAGCAGCTCCTCCGGGACCCAGTACTTC.

The rearrangement joins TRBV6-5 to TRBJ1-5; 7 nucleotides match TRBD1. This CDR3 comprises 15 residues. CDR1 is MNHEY, CDR2 SVGAGI, per germline. V lost 6 bases, J lost 4 bases, and 9 bases stayed unmatched. The CDR3 DNA is TGTGCCAGCAGCTCCAGGGGGTTAGGAAATCAGCCCCAGCATTTT. It is translated as CASSSRGLGNQPQHF.

The genes are TRBV19 and TRBJ2-1; possibly TRBD2 for D (5 bases). The germline CDR1 and CDR2 sequences are LNHDA and SQIVND (reference sequence). The length of the CDR3 is 12 residues. V was cut by 7 bases and J by 11 bases, with 15 bases left in between. The CDR3 DNA follows: TGTGCCAGTACATCGCCAGGAGGTAAGCAGTTCTTC. Protein product: CASTSPGGKQFF.

The chain employs TRBV28 and TRBJ2-3, with 16 bases identical to TRBD2. Germline lookup yields CDR1 MDHEN and CDR2 SYDVKM. This CDR3 contains 16 residues. V shed 5 bases and J 5 bases; nucleotides not matched to a gene: 4. In nucleotides, the CDR3 is TGTGCCAGCAGTACGGGACTAGCGGGAGGGAGAGATACGCAGTATTTT. This sequence encodes CASSTGLAGGRDTQYF. Full variable domain (remainder filled in from reference TRBV28 and TRBJ2-3): DVKVTQSSRYLVKRTGEKVFLECVQDMDHENMFWYRQDPGLGLRLIYFSYDVKMKEKGDIPEGYSVSREKKERFSLILESASTNQTSMYLCASSTGLAGGRDTQYFGPGTRLTVL.

The rearrangement uses TRBV12-3 or TRBV12-4 and TRBJ1-4; D is unresolved. The CDR3 length is 12 residues. Trimming took off 3 bases at V and 7 bases at J, with 6 bases between the two ends. This chain's CDR3 is CASSLGGEKLFF. DNA of the CDR3: TGTGCCAGCAGTTTGGGAGGTGAAAAACTGTTTTTT.

The chain combines TRBV5-4 with TRBJ2-3; 7 bases align to TRBD1. V gave up 5 bases and J gave up 0 bases; unmatched junction bases: 9. Germline assignment: CDR1 SGHNT and CDR2 YYREEE (reference sequence). The CDR3 consists of 16 residues. The CDR3 nucleotides are TGTGCCAGCAGGCGTGGACAGGCCGAGAGCACAGATACGCAGTATTTT. Translation gives CASRRGQAESTDTQYF. Full variable domain (remainder filled in from reference TRBV5-4 and TRBJ2-3): ETGVTQSPTHLIKTRGQQVTLRCSSQSGHNTVSWYQQALGQGPQFIFQYYREEENGRGNFPPRFSGLQFPNYSSELNVNALELDDSALYLCASRRGQAESTDTQYFGPGTRLTVL.

This chain connects TRBV11-2 to TRBJ2-7, with a possible D match to TRBD1 (6 bases). V gave up 4 bases and J gave up 3 bases, with 10 bases separating them. The length of the CDR3 is 13 residues. Germline CDR1 and CDR2: SGHAT and FQNNGV. Here the CDR3 DNA reads TGTGCCAGCAGCTACCAACAGGGCTACGAGCAGTACTTC. Residues: CASSYQQGYEQYF.

This chain joins TRBV28 and TRBJ2-3; possibly TRBD2 for D (5 bases). The CDR3 has 14 residues. Trimming left V 2 bases short and J 1 base short, with 7 bases between. CDR1 is MDHEN and CDR2 is SYDVKM in the germline V gene. The CDR3 region is CASSLSGRTDTQYF. Here the CDR3 DNA reads TGTGCCAGCAGTTTAAGCGGTCGCACAGATACGCAGTATTTT.

This chain links TRBV10-2 with TRBJ1-2; a possible D gene is TRBD1 (6 bases). In germline, CDR1 is WSHSY, CDR2 SAAADI. There are 13 residues in the CDR3. The ends were cut back, 5 bases at V and 3 bases at J, with 10 bases in the middle. The CDR3: CASSLGADYGYTF. The CDR3 DNA follows: TGCGCCAGCAGTCTGGGGGCTGACTATGGCTACACCTTC.